These 4 T cell receptor beta chains share one sample of origin, sequenced in a study of coeliac disease. The method was immunoSEQ multiplex PCR; TCRdb's version includes in-frame clones alone and lacks a portion of them. The sample yields approximately 3,500 clones, around 68% seen once. Sequenced material: lymphocytes from the gut lamina propria. The receptors shown here come from a man aged 80 or over without celiac disease.

The rearrangement links TRBV19 to TRBJ2-3; D unclear. The CDR3 is 12 amino acids. Germline CDR1 is LNHDA and CDR2 is SQIVND (reference sequence). V dropped 3 bases and J dropped 6 bases, with 7 bases sitting between them. The CDR3 loop reads CASSIPTDTQYF. In nucleotides, the CDR3 is TGTGCCAGTAGTATCCCTACGGATACGCAGTATTTT.

The rearrangement joins TRBV4-3 to TRBJ2-2, with 7 positions matching TRBD1. The CDR3 length is 15 residues. From germline, CDR1 is LGHNA and CDR2 YSLEER. The junction had 4 bases not matched to a gene; V was cut back by 0 bases and J by 6 bases. Written as DNA, the CDR3 is TGCGCCAGCAGCCAAGAAGGGGGCAGGGCCGGGGAGCTGTTTTTT. Translating gives CASSQEGGRAGELFF.

This clone was counted a few times. The chain couples TRBV19 to TRBJ1-2; no definite D call. Germline values: CDR1 LNHDA, CDR2 SQIVND (reference sequence). The CDR3 is 12 amino acids. Trimming took off 6 bases at V and 6 bases at J, with 11 bases between the two ends. CDR3 protein: CASSPFNNGYTF. CDR3 coding DNA: TGTGCCAGTAGCCCTTTTAATAATGGCTACACCTTC.

V is TRBV6-5 and J is TRBJ2-7; maybe TRBD2 (6 bases). V was trimmed by 8 bases and J by 6 bases, leaving 14 bases between them. Germline V gene lookup returns CDR1 MNHEY and CDR2 SVGAGI. This CDR3 has 12 amino acids. The CDR3 protein is CASRDMEGEQYV. CDR3 DNA sequence: TGTGCCAGCCGTGATATGGAGGGCGAGCAGTACGTC.